These 24 T cell receptor beta chains originate from one sample sequenced in a study of OX40 agonist ivuxolimab in advanced cancers. The method was immunoSEQ multiplex PCR; TCRdb's version includes in-frame clones alone and lacks a portion of them. The sample consists of under 70,000 clones, approximately 86% of them appearing once. The sequences come from CD4+ or CD8+ T cells sorted from blood, collected in a trial of the OX40 agonist ivuxolimab. These receptors were collected from an adult with an advanced solid tumor such as melanoma, head and neck, liver or kidney cancer.

The V gene is TRBV19, the J gene TRBJ1-5; D remains ambiguous. The length of the CDR3 is 16 residues. Per germline, CDR1 LNHDA and CDR2 SQIVND (reference sequence). V dropped 1 base and J dropped 2 bases, with 12 bases sitting between them. CDR3 sequence reads: CASSIGEGYGNQPQHF. CDR3 nucleotides: TGTGCCAGTAGTATAGGGGAGGGATACGGCAATCAGCCCCAGCATTTT.

This clone was observed once. The gene calls are TRBV9 and TRBJ1-1, with a possible D match to TRBD1 (6 bases). Trimming cost V 3 bases and J 1 base, with 13 bases left between them. This CDR3 has 15 residues. From germline, CDR1 is SGDLS and CDR2 YYNGEE. The CDR3 bases are TGTGCCAGCAGCGCAGACAGGAGACCGAACACTGAAGCTTTCTTT. Encoded protein: CASSADRRPNTEAFF.

The chain joins TRBV7-2 to TRBJ2-7; D is unclear. The CDR3 covers 14 residues. Germline loops: CDR1 SGHTA, CDR2 FQGNSA. V was cut by 2 bases and J by 3 bases, with 11 bases left in between. The DNA of the CDR3 is TGTGCCAGCAGCTTATACCGGGCCGACTACGAGCAGTACTTC. Its translation: CASSLYRADYEQYF.

This chain connects TRBV11-3 to TRBJ2-2; no clear D gene. CDR3 length: 13 amino acids. V lost 9 bases to trimming and J lost 5 bases, with 13 bases between them. Germline CDR1 is SGHNT and CDR2 is YENEEA. Written as DNA, the CDR3 is TGTGCCAGTGAAGGGTTTTCTACCGGGGAGCTGTTTTTT. Its translation is CASEGFSTGELFF.

The chain has TRBV10-3 and TRBJ2-2; 7 bases line up with TRBD1. The V gene end was trimmed by 4 bases and the J gene end by 4 bases; junction bases not matched to a gene: 3. From germline, CDR1 is ENHRY and CDR2 SYGVKD. The CDR3 totals 14 residues. CDR3 residues: CAISAGQSTGELFF. CDR3 coding DNA: TGTGCCATCAGTGCGGGACAGAGCACCGGGGAGCTGTTTTTT.

The rearrangement links TRBV2 to TRBJ2-1; TRBD1 or TRBD2 may be the D gene (7 bases each). This CDR3 has 17 residues. Germline loops: CDR1 SNHLY, CDR2 FYNNEI. Trimming removed 3 bases from V and 6 bases from J, with 21 bases in between. The CDR3 nucleotides read TGTGCCAGCAGTGATGGGGTGCGGGAGACAGGGTTCAATGAGCAGTTCTTC. Its translation: CASSDGVRETGFNEQFF.

The chain employs TRBV7-6 and TRBJ2-3; TRBD2 aligns across 7 bases. Germline CDR1 SGHVS, CDR2 FNYEAQ. This CDR3 is 13 amino acids long. V shed 7 bases, J shed 4 bases, and the junction held 5 bases outside the gene matches. This CDR3 is CASTPGGADTQYF. CDR3 DNA sequence: TGTGCCAGCACCCCGGGGGGTGCAGATACGCAGTATTTT.

This rearrangement joins TRBV13 to TRBJ1-3, with 11 bases aligning to TRBD1. The V gene end was trimmed by 5 bases and the J gene end by 0 bases; junction bases not matched to a gene: 12. CDR3 length: 19 residues. Germline CDR1 PRHDT, CDR2 FYEKMQ (reference sequence). The DNA for the CDR3 is TGTGCCAGCAGCAGCCGGGACAGGGGGAACCTAATCTCTGGAAACACCATATATTTT. Encoded protein: CASSSRDRGNLISGNTIYF.

The J gene is TRBJ2-1, the V gene TRBV4-2; TRBD2 matches at 8 bases. The ends lost 5 bases at V and 7 bases at J; junction bases unmatched: 13. The CDR3 totals 16 residues. In germline, CDR1 is LGHNA, CDR2 YNFKEQ. DNA for the CDR3: TGTGCCAGCAGCGTCCCGGGGGGGTACGTGCTGAATGAGCAGTTCTTC. Its protein product is CASSVPGGYVLNEQFF.

The genes are TRBV11-2 and TRBJ2-7; the match to TRBD1 covers 7 bases. The germline V gene has CDR1 SGHAT and CDR2 FQNNGV. Unmatched junction bases numbered 6, after V lost 4 bases and J lost 0 bases. The CDR3 spans 15 residues. CDR3 DNA sequence: TGTGCCAGCAGCTCGGGACAGACCCCCTCCTACGAGCAGTACTTC. Amino acid sequence: CASSSGQTPSYEQYF. Together with reference TRBV11-2 and TRBJ2-7, the CDR3 gives the full variable domain: EAGVAQSPRYKIIEKRQSVAFWCNPISGHATLYWYQQILGQGPKLLIQFQNNGVVDDSQLPKDRFSAERLKGVDSTLKIQPAKLEDSAVYLCASSSGQTPSYEQYFGPGTRLTVT.

The chain couples TRBV27 to TRBJ2-7; no definite D call. CDR1 MNHEY and CDR2 SMNVEV come from the germline V gene (reference sequence). With 5 bases removed from V and 2 bases from J, the gap between germline ends came to 10 bases. CDR3 size: 13 residues. CDR3 residues: CASSRASTYEQYF. In DNA, the CDR3 is TGTGCCAGCAGTCGGGCTTCTACCTACGAGCAGTACTTC.

The chain is built from TRBV29-1 and TRBJ1-4; D is unresolved. Germline CDR1 SQVTM, CDR2 ANQGSEA. The CDR3 extends over 13 amino acids. Trimming removed 7 bases from V and 3 bases from J, with 12 bases in between. The CDR3 loop reads CSADQDSNEKLFF. For the CDR3, the DNA is TGCAGCGCTGATCAGGATTCTAATGAAAAACTGTTTTTT.

V usage is TRBV27 and J usage is TRBJ1-3; no definite D call. The CDR3 is 12 residues long. The germline V gene encodes CDR1 MNHEY and CDR2 SMNVEV (reference sequence). Trimming removed 10 bases at V and 4 bases at J, with 11 bases between. CDR3 amino acids: CATMDLGNTIYF. The CDR3 DNA follows: TGTGCCACCATGGATCTGGGAAACACCATATATTTT.

V and J are TRBV29-1 and TRBJ2-7; TRBD1 matches at 9 bases. Losses at the gene ends were 0 bases for V and 3 bases for J; bases not matched to a gene: 6. Per the germline V gene, CDR1 is SQVTM and CDR2 is ANQGSEA. This CDR3 contains 15 residues. The CDR3 loop is CSVEEMGQGGYEQYF. The CDR3 bases are TGCAGCGTTGAAGAAATGGGACAGGGAGGCTACGAGCAGTACTTC.

The chain combines TRBV11-2 with TRBJ2-1, with TRBD1 as a possible D gene (6 bases). V was shortened by 0 bases and J by 1 base, with 13 bases between the two germline ends. Germline values: CDR1 SGHAT, CDR2 FQNNGV. The CDR3 runs 17 residues. The DNA for the CDR3 is TGTGCCAGCAGCTTAGAGGGGTGGGGGACATCCTACAATGAGCAGTTCTTC. It yields the protein CASSLEGWGTSYNEQFF.

In this sample, this clone turned up once. The V and J genes are TRBV7-8 and TRBJ2-3, with D possibly matching TRBD2 (6 bases). Germline CDR1 reads SGHVS; CDR2 reads FQNEAQ. V lost 5 bases, J lost 0 bases, and 9 bases lay in between. This CDR3 has 14 residues. The CDR3 reads CASSILASTDTQYF. The CDR3 DNA reads TGTGCCAGCAGCATACTAGCCAGCACAGATACGCAGTATTTT.

The chain is built from TRBV5-4 and TRBJ1-5, with a tentative D call TRBD1 (6 bases). V lost 1 base and J lost 9, with 11 bases in between. Germline V gene sequence: CDR1 SGHNT, CDR2 YYREEE (reference sequence). The CDR3 contains 13 residues. The CDR3 protein is CASSLSVGGPQHF. The CDR3 region has the DNA TGTGCCAGCAGCTTGTCGGTAGGGGGGCCCCAGCATTTT.

This clone was counted once. This chain uses TRBV29-1 with TRBJ1-1, with a weak D call TRBD1 (5 bases). From germline, CDR1 is SQVTM and CDR2 ANQGSEA. V shed 4 bases and J shed 4 bases, with 13 bases lying between them. This CDR3 region has 13 residues. The CDR3 region is CSVADGAGTEAFF. For the CDR3, the DNA is TGCAGCGTTGCAGACGGGGCCGGCACTGAAGCTTTCTTT.

A single count supports this clone. The chain links TRBV11-2 to TRBJ1-1; D call uncertain. The CDR3 consists of 15 residues. The germline gives CDR1 SGHAT, CDR2 FQNNGV. The V gene lost 0 bases and the J gene lost 3 bases, with 11 bases spanning the gap. This CDR3 reads CASSLDKGVDTEAFF. As DNA, the CDR3 is TGTGCCAGCAGCTTAGATAAGGGTGTGGACACTGAAGCTTTCTTT.

Note on this clone: Other DNA sequences within the sample encode an identical CDR3. In DNA, the CDR3 is TGTGCCAGCAGCGTAGTTGGACAGGGACTTTCTGAAGCTTTCTTT. This gives the protein CASSVVGQGLSEAFF. The rearrangement links TRBV9 to TRBJ1-1; 8 bases map to TRBD1. Germline-derived CDR1 and CDR2 are SGDLS and YYNGEE. The CDR3 totals 15 residues. V was pared by 0 bases and J by 6 bases, with 7 bases of the junction left unmatched.

The chain is built from TRBV7-9 and TRBJ2-1; weak D call: TRBD1 (5 bases). The CDR3 extends over 14 amino acids. V lost 8 bases and J lost 0, with 11 bases in between. CDR1 SEHNR and CDR2 FQNEAQ come from the germline V gene (reference sequence). Here the CDR3 reads CASGYRSSYNEQFF. CDR3 nucleotide sequence: TGTGCCAGCGGCTACAGGAGCTCCTACAATGAGCAGTTCTTC.

The rearrangement links TRBV25-1 to TRBJ2-1; D may be TRBD2 (7 bases). Germline V lookup: CDR1 MGHDK, CDR2 SYGVNS. Trimming left V 1 base short and J 12 bases short, with 13 bases between. CDR3 length: 13 residues. In DNA form, the CDR3 reads TGTGCCAGCAGTGAATGGGGGGGGCGTACGCAGTTCTTC. Encoded protein: CASSEWGGRTQFF.

The chain links TRBV11-3 to TRBJ2-1; the D gene is possibly TRBD2 (5 bases). V was cut by 5 bases and J by 5 bases, with 19 bases left in between. Germline values: CDR1 SGHNT, CDR2 YENEEA. This CDR3 has 16 amino acids. The CDR3, as DNA: TGTGCCAGCAGCCCATCGGGGTGGGGAGACAACAATGAGCAGTTCTTC. Its protein is CASSPSGWGDNNEQFF.

Only one count was recorded for this clone. The chain combines TRBV10-3 with TRBJ1-6, with 11 positions matching TRBD1. Germline trimming cut 10 bases from V and 6 bases from J; bases unmatched to any gene: 5. This CDR3 contains 14 residues. CDR1 and CDR2 (germline): ENHRY, SYGVKD. This chain's CDR3 is CATGTGGSNSPLHF. CDR3 DNA sequence: TGTGCCACTGGGACAGGGGGATCTAATTCACCCCTCCACTTT.